The rows below give T cell receptor beta chains drawn from one sample of a study of blood T cell repertoires in COVID-19. Profiled with immunoSEQ multiplex PCR; TCRdb holds only in-frame clones, not every one. The data contain under 150,000 clones, approximately 81% of them singletons. The sequenced material came from peripheral blood. These receptors originate from a human donor in a cohort sampled during active COVID-19. CDR3s leave out the opening cysteine and the closing phenylalanine or tryptophan.

J gene: TRBJ2-2
V gene: TRBV6-6
CDR3 length: 12
CDR3 protein: ASSKTSFEGELF

J gene: TRBJ1-2
V gene: TRBV9
CDR3 length: 13
CDR3 protein: ASSTSRGHGYGYT

J gene: TRBJ2-7
V gene: TRBV5-5
CDR3 length: 13
CDR3 protein: ASSTSGTGFYEQY

J gene: TRBJ1-5
V gene: TRBV7-8
CDR3 length: 13
CDR3 protein: ASSPDREGVRPQH

J gene: TRBJ2-1
V gene: TRBV7-6
CDR3 length: 13
CDR3 protein: ASSLRAGGQNEQF

J gene: TRBJ1-2
V gene: TRBV2
CDR3 length: 11
CDR3 protein: ASSDDSFYGYT

J gene: TRBJ2-7
V gene: TRBV12-3/TRBV12-4
CDR3 length: 11
CDR3 protein: ASSLRDLYEQY

J gene: TRBJ1-2
V gene: TRBV6-6
CDR3 length: 13
CDR3 protein: ASSVTASGAYGYT

J gene: TRBJ1-6
V gene: TRBV4-3
CDR3 length: 18
CDR3 protein: ASSQVPTGVNIDYNSPLH

J gene: TRBJ1-1
V gene: TRBV19
CDR3 length: 10
CDR3 protein: ATRQGGTEAF

J gene: TRBJ1-3
V gene: TRBV7-2
CDR3 length: 12
CDR3 protein: ASSLVGDGNTIY

J gene: TRBJ2-4
V gene: TRBV28
CDR3 length: 12
CDR3 protein: ASSPPGGRNIQY

J gene: TRBJ1-1
V gene: TRBV7-8
CDR3 length: 12
CDR3 protein: ASDQGGTGTEAF

J gene: TRBJ2-7
V gene: TRBV19
CDR3 length: 13
CDR3 protein: ASSPGTGWSYEQY

J gene: TRBJ1-6
V gene: TRBV4-3
CDR3 length: 14
CDR3 protein: ASSQDPGQGVSPLH

J gene: TRBJ2-1
V gene: TRBV20-1
CDR3 length: 9
CDR3 protein: SAGTGTSPF

J gene: TRBJ2-3
V gene: TRBV5-1
CDR3 length: 13
CDR3 protein: ASSLGGGDGDTQY

J gene: TRBJ2-7
V gene: TRBV6-5
CDR3 length: 12
CDR3 protein: ASSYSNRGYEQY

J gene: TRBJ1-2
V gene: TRBV5-1
CDR3 length: 12
CDR3 protein: ASSKIPGGDGYT

J gene: TRBJ2-1
V gene: TRBV7-3
CDR3 length: 10
CDR3 protein: ASSSGQGEQF

J gene: TRBJ2-7
V gene: TRBV7-2
CDR3 length: 12
CDR3 protein: ASSYRAGGYEQY

J gene: TRBJ2-7
V gene: TRBV7-9
CDR3 length: 14
CDR3 protein: ASSNPGQGTNYEQY

J gene: TRBJ2-7
V gene: TRBV5-1
CDR3 length: 12
CDR3 protein: ASSLAVSSYEQY

J gene: TRBJ2-1
V gene: TRBV19
CDR3 length: 12
CDR3 protein: ASSMVQGGNEQF

J gene: TRBJ2-4
V gene: TRBV19
CDR3 length: 13
CDR3 protein: ASSITGPAKNIQY

J gene: TRBJ2-1
V gene: TRBV7-2
CDR3 length: 12
CDR3 protein: ASSQGGGYNEQF

J gene: TRBJ2-1
V gene: TRBV4-3
CDR3 length: 15
CDR3 protein: ASSQEDGQGSYNEQF

J gene: TRBJ2-3
V gene: TRBV20-1
CDR3 length: 12
CDR3 protein: SASGADPADTQY

J gene: TRBJ1-4
V gene: TRBV6-1
CDR3 length: 12
CDR3 protein: ASSEGTGFEKLF

J gene: TRBJ1-5
V gene: TRBV12-3/TRBV12-4
CDR3 length: 10
CDR3 protein: ASSFSNQPQH

J gene: TRBJ2-3
V gene: TRBV2
CDR3 length: 13
CDR3 protein: ASSLSGGAADTQY

J gene: TRBJ1-2
V gene: TRBV6-2/TRBV6-3
CDR3 length: 12
CDR3 protein: ASSPPSYAYGYT

J gene: TRBJ2-3
V gene: TRBV5-1
CDR3 length: 14
CDR3 protein: ASRRLAGGSTDTQY

J gene: TRBJ1-2
V gene: TRBV11-2
CDR3 length: 14
CDR3 protein: ASSSLLGTGKDGYT

J gene: TRBJ1-3
V gene: TRBV5-8
CDR3 length: 15
CDR3 protein: ASSLLGGTTIFNTIY

J gene: TRBJ2-3
V gene: TRBV7-2
CDR3 length: 13
CDR3 protein: ASSLVAGSTDTQY

J gene: TRBJ2-3
V gene: TRBV7-6
CDR3 length: 11
CDR3 protein: ASSLAEAVTQY

J gene: TRBJ2-7
V gene: TRBV30
CDR3 length: 9
CDR3 protein: AWSERGEQY

J gene: TRBJ2-2
V gene: TRBV7-8
CDR3 length: 14
CDR3 protein: ASSRDRGRYTGELF

J gene: TRBJ2-3
V gene: TRBV7-2
CDR3 length: 13
CDR3 protein: ASSSSSPGTDTQY

J gene: TRBJ2-3
V gene: TRBV4-2
CDR3 length: 16
CDR3 protein: ASSHGSGTSGHTDTQY

J gene: TRBJ1-1
V gene: TRBV28
CDR3 length: 9
CDR3 protein: ASSNAGQAF

J gene: TRBJ2-3
V gene: TRBV19
CDR3 length: 12
CDR3 protein: ASSGLAGTDTQY

J gene: TRBJ1-4
V gene: TRBV9
CDR3 length: 16
CDR3 protein: ASSGRDRALSTNEKLF